Listed below are T cell receptor beta chains from one sample, sequenced in a study of shared clonotypes between healthy human individuals. Repertoires were generated with immunoSEQ multiplex PCR, while TCRdb's copy carries only in-frame clones and drops some. The table includes some 2.3 million clones, 80% to 95% detected once. Sequencing was done on a sample of naive CD4+ T cells from PBMCs. These receptors were obtained from a man in his late teens or twenties in good health. Some clones in this sample may be carry-over from other donors' samples. Each CDR3 is given with its conserved first and last residue. D genes are given only for firm matches. The size field is filled for only some rows; it gives once, few, many or a size class.

V gene	D gene	clone size	J gene	CDR3 length	CDR3 protein	CDR3 DNA
TRBV7-3	.	.	TRBJ2-3	14	CASSLSGSTDTQYF	TGTGCCAGCAGCTTATCAGGAAGCACAGATACGCAGTATTTT
TRBV7-3	.	.	TRBJ1-1	14	CASSLRGEDTEAFF	TGTGCCAGCAGCTTACGGGGGGAGGACACTGAAGCTTTCTTT
TRBV5-1	TRBD1	.	TRBJ1-2	16	CASSLGGTGANYGYTF	TGCGCCAGCAGCTTGGGAGGGACAGGGGCTAACTATGGCTACACCTTC
TRBV11-3	.	.	TRBJ1-1	13	CASSLDRNTEAFF	TGTGCCAGCAGCCTCGACCGGAACACTGAAGCTTTCTTT
TRBV6-5	TRBD1	.	TRBJ1-2	14	CASRQGMGLYGYTF	TGTGCCAGCAGACAGGGGATGGGTCTCTATGGCTACACCTTC
TRBV6-6	.	.	TRBJ2-1	16	CASSSGGGVGGGEQFF	TGTGCCAGCAGCTCTGGGGGAGGCGTTGGGGGTGGTGAGCAGTTCTTC
TRBV19	.	.	TRBJ2-7	13	CASSIGFSYEQYF	TGTGCCAGTAGTATAGGGTTCTCCTACGAGCAGTACTTC
TRBV7-2	.	.	TRBJ1-2	14	CASSLSEGGGGYTF	TGTGCCAGCAGCTTAAGTGAGGGGGGAGGTGGCTACACCTTC
TRBV9	TRBD2	.	TRBJ2-7	16	CASSVGERETPYEQYF	TGTGCCAGCAGCGTAGGGGAGCGGGAAACCCCCTACGAGCAGTACTTC
TRBV29-1	.	.	TRBJ2-7	13	CSVRAGPTYEQYF	TGCAGCGTTAGGGCGGGACCCACCTACGAGCAGTACTTC
TRBV7-9	.	once	TRBJ2-1	15	CASSLAGVWGNEQFF	TGTGCCAGCAGCTTAGCGGGAGTCTGGGGCAATGAGCAGTTCTTC
TRBV19	TRBD2	.	TRBJ2-1	16	CASMGTSGSSYNEQFF	TGTGCCAGTATGGGGACTAGCGGGAGCTCCTACAATGAGCAGTTCTTC
TRBV28	TRBD2	.	TRBJ2-7	13	CASHPGGSYEQYF	TGTGCCAGCCATCCCGGGGGGTCCTACGAGCAGTACTTC
TRBV27	.	.	TRBJ2-1	15	CASSSRLAAPDEQFF	TGTGCCAGCAGTTCCCGCCTGGCGGCTCCCGATGAGCAGTTCTTC
TRBV2	.	.	TRBJ1-5	15	CASRGTPEGGQPQHF	TGTGCCAGCAGAGGGACCCCCGAAGGAGGACAGCCCCAGCATTTT
TRBV4-1	TRBD2	.	TRBJ2-1	16	CASSQTIAGGSNEQFF	TGCGCCAGCAGCCAGACGATAGCGGGAGGTTCGAATGAGCAGTTCTTC
TRBV5-5	.	.	TRBJ2-2	13	CASSPGVAGELFF	TGTGCCAGCAGCCCAGGGGTAGCTGGCGAGCTGTTTTTT
TRBV4-3	.	.	TRBJ1-6	18	CASSRRLAAGSGDSPLHF	TGCGCCAGCAGCCGCCGCCTGGCGGCAGGGAGTGGGGATTCACCCCTCCACTTT
TRBV5-1	TRBD2	.	TRBJ2-7	18	CASSLPTGSGGSSYEQYF	TGCGCCAGCAGCTTGCCCACCGGGAGCGGGGGAAGCTCCTACGAGCAGTACTTC
TRBV11-1	TRBD1	.	TRBJ2-7	16	CASSHPGGTPSYEQYF	TGTGCCAGCAGCCACCCAGGGGGCACCCCCTCCTACGAGCAGTACTTC
TRBV7-3	.	.	TRBJ2-1	15	CASGSGAISYNEQFF	TGTGCCAGCGGCTCGGGAGCGATCTCCTACAATGAGCAGTTCTTC
TRBV2	TRBD2	.	TRBJ2-5	15	CASRVLAGGGGTQYF	TGTGCCAGCAGGGTACTAGCGGGAGGAGGTGGAACCCAGTACTTC
TRBV4-1	TRBD1	.	TRBJ2-7	15	CASSSLGAGGYEQYF	TGCGCCAGCAGCTCCCTGGGGGCAGGGGGCTACGAGCAGTACTTC
TRBV5-4	.	.	TRBJ1-5	14	CASSATPGNQPQHF	TGTGCCAGCAGTGCCACCCCTGGCAATCAGCCCCAGCATTTT
TRBV7-3	.	.	TRBJ2-3	12	CASSSDADTQYF	TGTGCCAGCAGCTCGGACGCAGATACGCAGTATTTT
TRBV27	.	.	TRBJ2-1	17	CASSFPRSGRPYNEQFF	TGTGCCAGCAGTTTTCCGCGGTCGGGTAGACCCTACAATGAGCAGTTCTTC
TRBV7-9	.	once	TRBJ1-2	15	CASSLARGPNYGYTF	TGTGCCAGCAGCTTAGCCCGGGGCCCGAACTATGGCTACACCTTC
TRBV5-1	TRBD1	.	TRBJ2-5	13	CASLQGVGETQYF	TGCGCCAGCCTACAGGGGGTTGGAGAGACCCAGTACTTC
TRBV30	.	.	TRBJ1-3	11	CAWGSGNTIYF	TGTGCCTGGGGCTCTGGAAACACCATATATTTT
TRBV29-1	TRBD1	.	TRBJ1-1	15	CSVLVRGTVDTEAFF	TGCAGCGTTTTGGTCCGCGGGACAGTGGACACTGAAGCTTTCTTT
TRBV7-2	.	.	TRBJ2-3	15	CASSPTRDRTDTQYF	TGTGCCAGCAGCCCAACGCGGGACCGCACAGATACGCAGTATTTT
TRBV6-1	.	.	TRBJ1-1	14	CASSATAGYTEAFF	TGTGCCAGCAGTGCAACAGCAGGCTACACTGAAGCTTTCTTT
TRBV6-9	.	.	TRBJ2-2	17	CASSVELPSGWVGELFF	TGTGCCAGCAGCGTAGAGTTACCGAGCGGGTGGGTCGGGGAGCTGTTTTTT
TRBV6-5	TRBD2	.	TRBJ2-7	16	CASSYAPSGTTYEQYF	TGTGCCAGCAGTTACGCCCCTAGCGGGACAACCTACGAGCAGTACTTC
TRBV25-1	.	.	TRBJ1-1	15	CASSEAHNVNTEAFF	TGTGCCAGCAGTGAAGCCCATAACGTCAACACTGAAGCTTTCTTT
TRBV27	.	.	TRBJ2-7	15	CASRFSGPLSYEQYF	TGTGCCAGCAGATTTTCCGGGCCTCTTTCCTACGAGCAGTACTTC
TRBV7-9	.	.	TRBJ2-3	16	CASSSPTRIGTDTQYF	TGTGCCAGCAGCTCCCCGACTAGAATAGGGACAGATACGCAGTATTTT
TRBV2	.	.	TRBJ1-1	10	CASGGGEAFF	TGTGCCAGCGGGGGGGGTGAAGCTTTCTTT
TRBV7-9	TRBD1	.	TRBJ1-2	16	CASSLHRDRINYGYTF	TGTGCCAGCAGCCTTCACCGGGACAGGATTAACTATGGCTACACCTTC
TRBV2	.	.	TRBJ2-6	16	CASSDGKISGANVLTF	TGTGCCAGCAGTGACGGAAAAATCTCTGGGGCCAACGTCCTGACTTTC
TRBV5-1	TRBD2	.	TRBJ2-1	16	CASSHISGRAVGEQFF	TGCGCCAGCAGCCATATTAGCGGGAGGGCCGTTGGTGAGCAGTTCTTC
TRBV5-1	.	.	TRBJ2-7	16	CASSLGIGLTLYEQYF	TGCGCCAGCAGCTTGGGGATCGGCCTAACCCTCTACGAGCAGTACTTC
TRBV7-9	.	.	TRBJ1-2	12	CASSPTDNGYTF	TGTGCCAGCAGCCCGACAGATAATGGCTACACCTTC
TRBV5-6	.	.	TRBJ1-2	14	CASSPDGGGYGYTF	TGTGCCAGCAGTCCGGACGGGGGTGGCTATGGCTACACCTTC